This T cell receptor beta chain was found in a study of neurological immune-mediated disorders. Of note for this clonotype: A single base separates this from a much larger clone, so it may be a read error.

The CDR3 extends over 13 amino acids. Germline V gene sequence: CDR1 MDHEN, CDR2 SYDVKM. Unsorted libraries were prepared from 2 million PBMCs that had been stored at -80 C. One entry per CDR3 protein, called by TCRdb with MiXCR from the 5' RACE reads. The table shows under 50,000 distinct CDR3 sequences, with under 30% occurring only once. Input material: PBMCs. The TCR was taken from a woman in her sixties or seventies in good health. The V gene is TRBV28, the J gene TRBJ1-2; D not certain. The CDR3 bases are TGTGCCAGCAGTGTGGACCTCCTAGGAGGCTTCACCTTC. Its protein product is CASSVDLLGGFTF.